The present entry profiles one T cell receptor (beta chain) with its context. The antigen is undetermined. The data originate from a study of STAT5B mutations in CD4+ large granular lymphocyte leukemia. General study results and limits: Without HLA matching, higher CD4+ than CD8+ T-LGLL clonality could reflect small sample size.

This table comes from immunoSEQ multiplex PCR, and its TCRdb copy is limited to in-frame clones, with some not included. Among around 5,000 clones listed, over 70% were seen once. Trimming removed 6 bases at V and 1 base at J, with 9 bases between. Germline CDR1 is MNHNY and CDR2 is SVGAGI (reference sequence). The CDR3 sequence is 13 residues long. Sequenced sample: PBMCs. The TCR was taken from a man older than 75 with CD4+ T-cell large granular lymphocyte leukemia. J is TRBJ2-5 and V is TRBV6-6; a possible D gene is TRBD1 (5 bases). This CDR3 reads CASRLTAQETQYF. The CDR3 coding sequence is TGTGCCAGCAGATTGACAGCCCAAGAGACCCAGTACTTC.